One and the same sample provided the 20 T cell receptor beta chains below, sequenced in a study of T cell repertoires in cytomegalovirus infection. Each CDR3 protein is one row after TCRdb ran MiXCR on the reads. The repertoire includes fewer than 1,000,000 distinct CDR3 sequences, under 40% of them detected once, and around 15% sits in the top ten. No antigen has been identified for these receptors. The sample consisted of cultured CD8+ T cells from PBMCs, taken from culture after CMV antigen stimulation. The receptor source for this set is a human donor in good health (CMV status not recorded). Some clones in this sample may be carry-over from other donors' samples.

The chain couples TRBV7-9 to TRBJ1-2; TRBD1 matches at 7 bases. Germline V lookup: CDR1 SEHNR, CDR2 FQNEAQ (reference sequence). CDR3 length: 14 amino acids. V lost 3 bases and J lost 5; bases outside the gene matches: 6. The CDR3 DNA reads as TGTGCCAGCAGCTTGCCAGCACAGGGGTATGGCTACACCTTC. Residues: CASSLPAQGYGYTF.

This sequence joins TRBV6-8 and TRBJ1-2, with TRBD1 identical over 8 bases. CDR3 size: 14 residues. The germline V gene has CDR1 MNHGY and CDR2 SAAAGT. V shed 5 bases, J shed 6 bases, and the junction held 8 bases outside the gene matches. For the CDR3, the DNA is TGTGCCAGCAGTCGGACAGGGAGGATGAATGGCTACACCTTC. Amino acids: CASSRTGRMNGYTF.

The rearrangement links TRBV19 to TRBJ1-2, with D perhaps TRBD1 (5 bases). The CDR3 sequence is 15 residues long. V dropped 3 bases and J dropped 2 bases, with 13 bases sitting between them. Germline V CDR1 and CDR2: LNHDA, SQIVND (reference sequence). The CDR3 DNA sequence: TGTGCCAGTAGTATGGCGTCCAGGGAAAACTATGGCTACACCTTC. Translated: CASSMASRENYGYTF.

Only a few counts were recorded for this clonotype. V and J are TRBV12-3 or TRBV12-4 and TRBJ1-1, with D hard to call. CDR3 length: 15 residues. V shed 3 bases and J shed 3 bases, with 14 bases lying between them. The CDR3 nucleotides read TGTGCCAGCAGTTTGAGGCCAGACGGGCACACTGAAGCTTTCTTT. Its translation is CASSLRPDGHTEAFF.

The genes are TRBV15 and TRBJ1-5; 9 bases line up with TRBD1. After removal of 0 bases from V and 0 bases from J, the junction contained 9 bases not matched to a gene. This CDR3 has 19 residues. Germline CDR1 LNHNV, CDR2 YYDKDF (reference sequence). CDR3 coding DNA: TGTGCCACCAGCAGAGATTACAGGGGGCTAGGAGGTAGCAATCAGCCCCAGCATTTT. This gives the protein CATSRDYRGLGGSNQPQHF.

This clonotype was seen only a few times. CDR3 sequence: CASSPRDSEGANYGYTF. The CDR3, as DNA: TGTGCCAGTAGTCCTCGGGACAGCGAAGGAGCTAACTATGGCTACACCTTC. This chain connects TRBV19 to TRBJ1-2; 7 nucleotides line up with TRBD1. CDR3 length equals 17 residues. The V segment lost 5 bases and the J segment 0 bases; nucleotides outside the gene matches: 12. Germline-derived CDR1 and CDR2 are LNHDA and SQIVND (reference sequence).

The sample holds a few counts of this clonotype. This chain joins TRBV6-5 and TRBJ1-4; 7 nucleotides line up with TRBD1. CDR1 and CDR2 (germline): MNHEY, SVGAGI. CDR3 length: 16 amino acids. J lost 0 bases, V lost 4 bases, and 5 bases had no gene match. CDR3 DNA: TGTGCCAGCAGTTGGACAGGCCCAGCAACTAATGAAAAACTGTTTTTT. Translating it yields CASSWTGPATNEKLFF.

This clonotype was counted a few times. J is TRBJ2-1 and V is TRBV10-3, with TRBD1 matching over 7 bases. The J segment lost 2 bases and the V segment lost 0 bases, leaving 1 base of the junction unmatched. CDR3 length equals 15 residues. Germline CDR1 and CDR2: ENHRY and SYGVKD. DNA for the CDR3: TGTGCCATCAGTGAGTCAGGGGGCCCCTACAATGAGCAGTTCTTC. Amino acids: CAISESGGPYNEQFF.

V and J are TRBV25-1 and TRBJ2-5, with D possibly being TRBD1 or TRBD2 (5 bases each). Germline lookup yields CDR1 MGHDK and CDR2 SYGVNS. With 5 bases removed from V and 5 bases from J, the gap between germline ends came to 15 bases. The CDR3 sequence is 14 residues long. The CDR3 nucleotides are TGTGCCAGCAGTTCTGACGGGGCTGACGAGACCCAGTACTTC. This codes for CASSSDGADETQYF.

There are many counts of this clonotype. The CDR3 DNA is TGTGCCAGCAGCCAGGGTGAAAAACTGTTTTTT. Its translation: CASSQGEKLFF. The gene calls are TRBV12-3 or TRBV12-4 and TRBJ1-4, with a possible D match to TRBD1 (5 bases). The CDR3 contains 11 residues. V lost 6 bases to trimming and J lost 7 bases, with 6 bases between them.

This clonotype was counted only a few times. The rearrangement uses TRBV7-2 and TRBJ2-5; D is perhaps TRBD1 (5 bases). The CDR3 has 17 residues. From germline, CDR1 is SGHTA and CDR2 FQGNSA. Trimming stripped 5 bases from V and 2 bases from J, with 21 bases between. CDR3 loop: CASSGDDSGKWQETQYF. CDR3 DNA: TGTGCCAGCAGCGGTGATGACAGTGGCAAGTGGCAAGAGACCCAGTACTTC.

This clonotype was detected only a few times. The chain combines TRBV19 with TRBJ2-5; D not certain. Between the trimmed V and J ends, which lost 9 bases and 0 bases, there was a span of 8 bases. CDR1 LNHDA and CDR2 SQIVND come from the germline V gene (reference sequence). The CDR3 covers 12 residues. The CDR3 DNA is TGTGCCAGCCGCGATGACCAAGAGACCCAGTACTTC. Its protein product is CASRDDQETQYF.

This chain joins TRBV19 and TRBJ1-5, with a tentative D call TRBD1 (6 bases). The CDR3 contains 12 residues. CDR1 LNHDA and CDR2 SQIVND come from the germline V gene (reference sequence). Between the trimmed V and J ends, which lost 6 bases and 8 bases, there was a span of 11 bases. This CDR3 is CASRQGPEPQHF. CDR3 DNA: TGTGCCAGTAGACAGGGCCCAGAGCCCCAGCATTTT. The full variable domain, rest sourced from reference TRBV19 and TRBJ1-5, is DGGITQSPKYLFRKEGQNVTLSCEQNLNHDAMYWYRQDPGQGLRLIYYSQIVNDFQKGDIAEGYSVSREKKESFPLTVTSAQKNPTAFYLCASRQGPEPQHFGDGTRLSIL.

This clonotype turned up a few times. V and J are TRBV12-3 or TRBV12-4 and TRBJ2-5, with 9 bases aligning to TRBD2. This CDR3 contains 16 residues. The V segment lost 5 bases and the J segment 5 bases; nucleotides outside the gene matches: 12. CDR3 sequence: CASSPTSGRGTETQYF. The CDR3 bases are TGTGCCAGCAGTCCGACTAGCGGACGAGGAACTGAGACCCAGTACTTC.

The rearrangement links TRBV7-3 to TRBJ2-7; a weak D match, TRBD2 (5 bases). The CDR3 consists of 12 residues. The V end was cut by 2 bases, the J end by 12 bases, with 14 bases between. CDR1 SGHTA and CDR2 FQGTGA come from the germline V gene. The CDR3 sequence is CASSLGDGLLYV. Written as DNA, the CDR3 is TGTGCCAGCAGCTTAGGTGACGGACTTCTGTACGTC.

This clonotype appeared many times. The chain carries TRBV7-2 and TRBJ2-4; D call uncertain. V was cut by 2 bases and J by 0 bases, with 8 bases left in between. Germline V gives CDR1 SGHTA, CDR2 FQGNSA. The CDR3 is 15 residues long. The chain's CDR3 is CASSLLQLAKNIQYF. DNA for the CDR3: TGTGCCAGCAGCTTATTACAGCTAGCCAAAAACATTCAGTACTTC.

Concerning this clonotype itself: With a much larger clone just one base away, this may be a read error. V is TRBV7-6 and J is TRBJ2-4; D not resolved. Germline V CDR1 and CDR2: SGHVS, FNYEAQ. With 7 bases removed from V and 5 bases from J, the gap between germline ends came to 12 bases. The CDR3 has 13 residues. CDR3 in amino acids: CASTPVDQNIQYF. The CDR3 nucleotides read TGTGCCAGCACCCCTGTGGACCAAAACATTCAGTACTTC.

About this clonotype itself: A much larger clone differs from this one at a single base, so this may be a read error. The CDR3 carries no conserved terminal phenylalanine or tryptophan, so it likely arises from a read error. The chain carries TRBV7-9 and TRBJ2-5, with D possibly matching TRBD2 (7 bases). Germline V gives CDR1 SEHNR, CDR2 FQNEAQ (reference sequence). Deletions cut 1 base from V and 5 bases from J, with 14 bases between. The CDR3 length is 15 residues. The CDR3 DNA follows: TGTGCCAGCAGCTTAGAAGGGGGGGGCGGCGAGACCCAGTACTTA. The encoded protein is CASSLEGGGGETQYL.

V usage is TRBV20-1 and J usage is TRBJ2-1; TRBD2 matches at 12 bases. Germline values: CDR1 DFQATT, CDR2 SNEGSKA (reference sequence). The CDR3 contains 15 residues. The junction had 5 bases not matched to a gene; V was cut back by 0 bases and J by 8 bases. The CDR3 here is CSARDLAGGIHEQFF. CDR3 in DNA: TGCAGTGCTAGAGATCTAGCGGGGGGGATCCATGAGCAGTTCTTC.

This rearrangement joins TRBV28 to TRBJ1-2, with TRBD1 matching 10 bases. The CDR3 covers 14 residues. Germline values: CDR1 MDHEN, CDR2 SYDVKM. V lost 5 bases, J lost 12 bases, and 12 bases stayed unmatched. The CDR3 sequence: CASSETGGGRGHTF. The CDR3 region has the DNA TGTGCCAGCAGTGAGACAGGGGGCGGAAGGGGCCACACCTTC.